A selection of T cell receptor beta chains follows, all from one sample in a study of T-cell reconstitution after alpha-beta-depleted transplantation in children. TCRdb fed the PCR reads into MiXCR, producing one record per CDR3 protein. The sample lists a few hundred thousand distinct CDR3 sequences, about 9.3% occurring once. Sequenced material: PBMCs from the stem cell graft donor, taken from the stem cell graft. The receptor set was obtained from a human donor who donated a stem cell graft to a child with acute lymphoblastic leukemia. The CDR3 runs from the conserved cysteine through the conserved F or W. The D gene is left open where the match is weak. Not every row has a clone size; where given, it reads once, few, many or a size class.

cdr3_aa	cdr3_nt	clone_size	j_call	v_call	d_call
CASSTQREGYEQYF	TGTGCCAGCAGCACCCAGCGGGAGGGGTACGAGCAGTACTTC	-	TRBJ2-7	TRBV7-9	TRBD2
CASSSYRGLADTQYF	TGTGCCAGCAGCTCTTACAGGGGGCTCGCAGATACGCAGTATTTT	few	TRBJ2-3	TRBV7-2	TRBD1
CASNDRLTGELFF	TGTGCCAGCAACGACCGGCTCACCGGGGAGCTGTTTTTT	few	TRBJ2-2	TRBV3-1	-
CARSFGSGREFF	-	-	TRBJ2-1	TRBV12-3/TRBV12-4	-
CSASGQRSYEQYF	TGCAGTGCTTCAGGACAGCGGAGCTACGAGCAGTACTTC	-	TRBJ2-7	TRBV20-1	-
CASSLDHGDYYEQYF	TGTGCCAGCAGCTTAGATCATGGAGATTATTACGAGCAGTACTTC	few	TRBJ2-7	TRBV11-2	-
CSARAPGPGTGELFF	TGCAGTGCTAGAGCTCCCGGGCCGGGCACCGGGGAGCTGTTTTTT	-	TRBJ2-2	TRBV20-1	-
CAISLQTSGRSPYNEQFF	TGTGCCATCAGTTTACAGACTAGCGGGAGATCCCCCTACAATGAGCAGTTCTTC	-	TRBJ2-1	TRBV3-1	TRBD2
CASSLETRFDYGYTF	TGCGCCAGCAGCTTGGAAACCAGGTTCGACTATGGCTACACCTTC	-	TRBJ1-2	TRBV5-1	-
CASSTEDKTYNEQFF	TGCGCCAGCAGCACAGAGGACAAGACCTACAATGAGCAGTTCTTC	-	TRBJ2-1	TRBV5-1	-
CASSEPGTPTGELFF	TGTGCCAGCAGCGAGCCCGGGACACCCACCGGGGAGCTGTTTTTT	few	TRBJ2-2	TRBV7-2	-
CAISESGSEQYF	TGTGCCATCAGTGAGTCAGGGAGCGAGCAGTACTTC	few	TRBJ2-7	TRBV10-3	-
CASSLVSTSGWYEQYF	TGTGCCAGCAGCTTAGTCTCGACTAGCGGGTGGTACGAGCAGTACTTC	many	TRBJ2-7	TRBV7-2	TRBD2
CASSLSPDGPQGGELFF	TGTGCCAGCAGCTTATCTCCGGACGGTCCCCAAGGCGGGGAGCTGTTTTTT	few	TRBJ2-2	TRBV11-3	-
CSARVGGNGNQPQHF	TGCAGTGCTAGAGTTGGAGGGAACGGCAATCAGCCCCAGCATTTT	-	TRBJ1-5	TRBV20-1	-
CASSFRRSPSDTQYF	TGCGCCAGCAGCTTTAGGCGGTCCCCCTCCGATACGCAGTATTTT	-	TRBJ2-3	TRBV5-1	-
CASSQSRGPQPQHF	TGTGCCAGCAGCCAATCGCGGGGCCCCCAGCCCCAGCATTTT	-	TRBJ1-5	TRBV16	-
CASSLRRSRETQYF	TGTGCCAGCAGCTTGAGAAGGTCCCGGGAGACCCAGTACTTC	many	TRBJ2-5	TRBV5-6	-
CASSFGDRATGETQYF	TGTGCCAGCAGCTTCGGGGACAGGGCGACGGGAGAGACCCAGTACTTC	-	TRBJ2-5	TRBV7-3	TRBD1
CASSFRGRETQYF	TGCGCCAGCAGCTTCAGGGGGAGAGAGACCCAGTACTTC	many	TRBJ2-5	TRBV5-1	TRBD1
CASSLWGADEQYF	TGTGCCAGCAGCTTGTGGGGGGCAGACGAGCAGTACTTC	few	TRBJ2-7	TRBV5-6	-